This T cell receptor beta chain was documented in a study of CD4 T cells in relation to SARS-CoV-2 and coronaviruses. Study as a whole: ViraFEST: roughly 9-day antigen culture of PBMCs, then TCR beta CDR3 sequencing. Crossreactive spike epitopes shared across donors were mapped to their HLA restriction.

Sequencing used immunoSEQ multiplex PCR; TCRdb keeps in-frame clones, though not all of them. The sample shows fewer than 20,000 clones, around 80% of them seen only once. CD4+ T cells from unexposed donors were obtained before the COVID-19 pandemic (2011-2018). Isolation of CD4+ T cells took place after less than 13 days in culture. Testing used SARS-CoV-2 S/N and four cold-coronavirus spikes on unexposed-donor CD4+ T cells, cells permitting. V was pared by 2 bases and J by 6 bases, with 9 bases between. From germline, CDR1 is SGHDT and CDR2 YYEEEE. The CDR3 is 12 amino acids. This clone has a handful of counts. Its antigen remains unidentified.

This TCR came from a human donor in good health. The sample comprised CD4+ T cells from PBMCs, cultured in vitro. V usage is TRBV5-6 and J usage is TRBJ2-7; tentatively, D is TRBD1 (6 bases). CDR3 residues: CASSLQGFEQYF. CDR3 DNA: TGTGCCAGCAGCTTACAGGGTTTCGAGCAGTACTTC.